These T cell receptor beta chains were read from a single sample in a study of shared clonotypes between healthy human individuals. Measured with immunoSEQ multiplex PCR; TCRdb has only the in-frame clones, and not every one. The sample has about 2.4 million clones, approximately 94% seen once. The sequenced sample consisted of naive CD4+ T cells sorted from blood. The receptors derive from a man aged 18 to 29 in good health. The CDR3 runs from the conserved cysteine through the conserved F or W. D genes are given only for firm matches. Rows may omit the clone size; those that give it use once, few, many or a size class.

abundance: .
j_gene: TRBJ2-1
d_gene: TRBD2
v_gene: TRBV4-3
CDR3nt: TGCGCCAGCAGCCAAGATCCCCCAGCCGGGGGAGGGTACAATGAGCAGTTCTTC
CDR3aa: CASSQDPPAGGGYNEQFF

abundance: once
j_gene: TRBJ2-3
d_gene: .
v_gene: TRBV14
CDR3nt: TGTGCCAGCAGCCTTTTAGCGAAGAGCACAGATACGCAGTATTTT
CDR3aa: CASSLLAKSTDTQYF

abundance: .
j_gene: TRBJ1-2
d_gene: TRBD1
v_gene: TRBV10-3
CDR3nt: TGTGCCATTGGCCGGGACAGGGGATTAGAAGGCTACACCTTC
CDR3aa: CAIGRDRGLEGYTF

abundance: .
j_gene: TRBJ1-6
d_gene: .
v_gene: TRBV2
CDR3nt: TGTGCCAGCAGTCCGAACAGCGGGGGGCTTAATTCACCCCTCCACTTT
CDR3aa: CASSPNSGGLNSPLHF

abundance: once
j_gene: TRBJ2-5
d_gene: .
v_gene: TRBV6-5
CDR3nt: TGTGCCAGCAGCCCGGGTGGGGCGCCCGATGTGGCCCAGTACTTC
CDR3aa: CASSPGGAPDVAQYF

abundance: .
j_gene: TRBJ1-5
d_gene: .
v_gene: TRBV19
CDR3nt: TGTGCCAGTAGTATAGATCTATCGGGCAGGGGTAATCAGCCCCAGCATTTT
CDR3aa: CASSIDLSGRGNQPQHF

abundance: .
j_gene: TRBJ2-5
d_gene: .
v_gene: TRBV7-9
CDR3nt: TGTGCCAGCAGCCGACGCGACTTTGGGCAGCCCCAAGAGACCCAGTACTTC
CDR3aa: CASSRRDFGQPQETQYF

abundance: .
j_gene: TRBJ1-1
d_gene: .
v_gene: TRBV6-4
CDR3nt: TGTGCCCCAGCCAGGCAGGGCTACTTCTCAGCTTTCTTT
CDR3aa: CAPARQGYFSAFF

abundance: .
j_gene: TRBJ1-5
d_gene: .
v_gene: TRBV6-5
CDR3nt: TGTGCCAGCAAGGTGGTAGTGGGGGCCTTAGGGCCCCAGCATTTT
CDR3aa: CASKVVVGALGPQHF

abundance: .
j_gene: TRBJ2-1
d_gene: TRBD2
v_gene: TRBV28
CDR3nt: TGTGCCAGCAGTTTATCTCCTTATTCAATAGGACTAGCGGGAGATTCCTACAATGAGCAGTTCTTC
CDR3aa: CASSLSPYSIGLAGDSYNEQFF

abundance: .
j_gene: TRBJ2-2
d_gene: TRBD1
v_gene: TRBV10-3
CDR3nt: TGTGCCATCAACTTGGGACAGACGAACACCGGGGAGCTGTTTTTT
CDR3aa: CAINLGQTNTGELFF

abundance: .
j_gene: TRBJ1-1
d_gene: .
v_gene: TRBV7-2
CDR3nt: TGTGCCAGCAGCTTAGTGATGGCTACTGAAGCTTTCTTT
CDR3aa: CASSLVMATEAFF

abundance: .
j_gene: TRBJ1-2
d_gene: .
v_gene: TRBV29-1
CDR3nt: TGCAGCGTTGAAAACGTCTATGGCTACACCTTC
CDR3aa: CSVENVYGYTF

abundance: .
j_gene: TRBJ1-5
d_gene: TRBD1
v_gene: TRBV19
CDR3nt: TGTGCCAGTAGTACCGGACAGGGATCCAATCAGCCCCAGCATTTT
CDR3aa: CASSTGQGSNQPQHF

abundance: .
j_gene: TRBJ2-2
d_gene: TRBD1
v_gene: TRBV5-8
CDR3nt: TGTGCCAGCAGCCAGGACAGGGGTATCACCGGGGAGCTGTTTTTT
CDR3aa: CASSQDRGITGELFF

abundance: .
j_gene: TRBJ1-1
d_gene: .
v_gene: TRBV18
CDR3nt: TGTGCCAGCTCACCAGTAGTATACACTGAAGCTTTCTTT
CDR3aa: CASSPVVYTEAFF

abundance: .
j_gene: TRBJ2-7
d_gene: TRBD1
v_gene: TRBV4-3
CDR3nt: TGCGCCAGCAGCCAAGATTACGGGACAGGGAAATGGTACGAGCAGTACTTC
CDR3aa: CASSQDYGTGKWYEQYF

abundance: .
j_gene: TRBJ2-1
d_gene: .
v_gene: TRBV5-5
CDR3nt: TGTGCCAGCAGCCCCGGAGGAAGCTCCTACAATGAGCAGTTCTTC
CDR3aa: CASSPGGSSYNEQFF

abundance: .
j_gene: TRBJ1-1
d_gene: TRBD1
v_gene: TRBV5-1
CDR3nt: TGCGCCAGCAGGGCGGACACAGGGGGGACAAACACTGAAGCTTTCTTT
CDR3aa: CASRADTGGTNTEAFF

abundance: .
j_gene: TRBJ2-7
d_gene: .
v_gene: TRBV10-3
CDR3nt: TGTGCCATCAGTGAGTCTTTCAGCGGCACCTACGAGCAGTACTTC
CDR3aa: CAISESFSGTYEQYF

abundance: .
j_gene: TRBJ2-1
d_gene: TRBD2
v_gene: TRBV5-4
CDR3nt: TGTGCCAGCAGCCTTACTAGCGGGGGCTACAATGAGCAGTTCTTC
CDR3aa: CASSLTSGGYNEQFF

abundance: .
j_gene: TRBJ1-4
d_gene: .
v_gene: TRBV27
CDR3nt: TGTGCCAGCAGTTTATCGCAGGGTGGAGAAAAACTGTTTTTT
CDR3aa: CASSLSQGGEKLFF

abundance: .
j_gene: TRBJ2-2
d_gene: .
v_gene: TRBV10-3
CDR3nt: TGTGCCATCAGTGAGGGCCAGTCGGGGGAGCTGTTTTTT
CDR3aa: CAISEGQSGELFF

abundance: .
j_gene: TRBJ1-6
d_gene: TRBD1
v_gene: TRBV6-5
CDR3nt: TGTGCCAGCAGGTCGACAGGGTTAGAATCACCCCTCCACTTT
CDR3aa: CASRSTGLESPLHF

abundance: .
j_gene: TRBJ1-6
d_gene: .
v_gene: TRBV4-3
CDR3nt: TGCGCCAGCAGCCAAGATCAAGGGTATGGGAATTCACCCCTCCACTTT
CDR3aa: CASSQDQGYGNSPLHF

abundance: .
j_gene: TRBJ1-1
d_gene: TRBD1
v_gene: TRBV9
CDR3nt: TGTGCCAGCAGCTTAAGACAGGGTGGTGAAGCTTTCTTT
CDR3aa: CASSLRQGGEAFF

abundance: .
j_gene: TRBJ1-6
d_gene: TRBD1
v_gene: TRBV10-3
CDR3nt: TGTGCCATCAGTGATGCGGTAGGGACAGCCAGGGGTAATTCACCCCTCCACTTT
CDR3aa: CAISDAVGTARGNSPLHF

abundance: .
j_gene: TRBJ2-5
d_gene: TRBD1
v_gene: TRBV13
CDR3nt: TGTGCCAGCAGCTTAGGGGTTAATACAGGGGGGACTGAGACCCAGTACTTC
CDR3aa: CASSLGVNTGGTETQYF

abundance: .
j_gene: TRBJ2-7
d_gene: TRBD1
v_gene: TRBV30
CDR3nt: TGTGCCTGGAGTGTGACCGGGACAGGAGCCTACGAGCAGTACTTC
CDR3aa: CAWSVTGTGAYEQYF

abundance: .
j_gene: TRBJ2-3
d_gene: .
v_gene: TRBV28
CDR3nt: TGTGCCAGCAGAGGTAACGGGCCTCCAATTAGTACAGATACGCAGTATTTT
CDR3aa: CASRGNGPPISTDTQYF

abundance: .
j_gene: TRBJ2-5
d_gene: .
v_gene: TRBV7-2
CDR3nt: TGTGCCAGCAGCTTAGGGGGGTCTCAAGAGACCCAGTACTTC
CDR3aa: CASSLGGSQETQYF

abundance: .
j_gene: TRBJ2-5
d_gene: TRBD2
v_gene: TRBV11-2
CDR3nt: TGTGCCAGCAGCAGACTAGCGGGAGGACAGGAGACCCAGTACTTC
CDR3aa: CASSRLAGGQETQYF

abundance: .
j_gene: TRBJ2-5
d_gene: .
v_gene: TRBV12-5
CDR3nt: TGTGCTAGTGGTTTGGCTCCCGGGGGAGGAGCAGGGAGTGAGACCCAGTACTTC
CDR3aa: CASGLAPGGGAGSETQYF

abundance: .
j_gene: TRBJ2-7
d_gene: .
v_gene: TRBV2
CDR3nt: TGTGCCAGCAGTGAATATCCGGCGGGGGCGTTCTACGAGCAGTACTTC
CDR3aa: CASSEYPAGAFYEQYF

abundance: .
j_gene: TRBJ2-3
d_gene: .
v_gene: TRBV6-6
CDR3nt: TGTGCCAGCAGTTACTTAAGCATGAGCACAGATACGCAGTATTTT
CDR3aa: CASSYLSMSTDTQYF

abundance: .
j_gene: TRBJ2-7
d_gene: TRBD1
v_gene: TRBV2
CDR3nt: TGTGCCAGCAATGGACAGGGAAAAGCCTACGAGCAGTACTTC
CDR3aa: CASNGQGKAYEQYF

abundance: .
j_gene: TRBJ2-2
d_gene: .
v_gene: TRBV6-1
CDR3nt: TGTGCCAGCAGTGAAAGGAGCGCGAACACCGGGGAGCTGTTTTTT
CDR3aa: CASSERSANTGELFF

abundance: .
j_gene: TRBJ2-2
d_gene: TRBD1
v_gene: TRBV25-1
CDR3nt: TGTGCCAGCAGGAAGGCATACGGGACAGGGGGAACCGGGGAGCTGTTTTTT
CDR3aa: CASRKAYGTGGTGELFF

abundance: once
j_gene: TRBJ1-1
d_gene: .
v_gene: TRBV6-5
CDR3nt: TGTGCCAGCAGCAGCCTACAGGTGGAGAACACTGAAGCTTTCTTT
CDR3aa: CASSSLQVENTEAFF

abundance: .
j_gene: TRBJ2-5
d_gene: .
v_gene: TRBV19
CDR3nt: TGTGCCAGTAGCCGTGGACGGCAAGAGACCCAGTACTTC
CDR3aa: CASSRGRQETQYF

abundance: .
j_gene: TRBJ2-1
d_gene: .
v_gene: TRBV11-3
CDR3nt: TGTGCCAGCAGCCAAGAGTCGGACTCGTTCAATGAGCAGTTCTTC
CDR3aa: CASSQESDSFNEQFF

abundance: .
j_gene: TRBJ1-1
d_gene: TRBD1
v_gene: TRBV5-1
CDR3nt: TGCGCCAGCAGCTCGACAGGGGGCGCGGAAGAAGCTTTCTTT
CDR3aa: CASSSTGGAEEAFF

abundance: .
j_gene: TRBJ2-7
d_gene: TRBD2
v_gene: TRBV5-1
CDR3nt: TGCGCCAGCAGCTTACTAGCGGGGCAGTTAAGCTCCTACGAGCAGTACTTC
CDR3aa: CASSLLAGQLSSYEQYF

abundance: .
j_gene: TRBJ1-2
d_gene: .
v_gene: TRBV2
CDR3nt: TGTGCCAGCAGTAGGGACCGGGAACACAATGGCTACACCTTC
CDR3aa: CASSRDREHNGYTF

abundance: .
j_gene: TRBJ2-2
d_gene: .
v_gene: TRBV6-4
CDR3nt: TGTGCCAGCAGAACGGACAGATACACCGGGGAGCTGTTTTTT
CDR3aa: CASRTDRYTGELFF

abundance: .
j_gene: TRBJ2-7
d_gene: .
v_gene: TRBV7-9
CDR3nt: TGTGCCAGCAGCCGACCAGTAGGGCCCTACGAGCAGTACTTC
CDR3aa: CASSRPVGPYEQYF

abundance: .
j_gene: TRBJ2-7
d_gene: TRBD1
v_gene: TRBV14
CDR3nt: TGTGCCAGCAGCCGCCGAGGGACAGGGATAAACGAGCAGTACTTC
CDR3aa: CASSRRGTGINEQYF

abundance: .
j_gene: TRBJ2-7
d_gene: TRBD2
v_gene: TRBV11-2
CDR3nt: TGTGCCAGCAGCTTAGGACTAGCGGGAGGAAGCGAGCAGTACTTC
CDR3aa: CASSLGLAGGSEQYF

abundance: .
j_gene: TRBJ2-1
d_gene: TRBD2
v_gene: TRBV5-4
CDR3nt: TGTGCCAGCAGCCTGGGACTAGCGGTATACAATGAGCAGTTCTTC
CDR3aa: CASSLGLAVYNEQFF

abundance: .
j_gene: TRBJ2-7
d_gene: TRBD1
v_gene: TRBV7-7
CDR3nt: TGTGCTAGCAGTATCGGACAGGGGGCCGAGCAGTACTTC
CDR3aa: CASSIGQGAEQYF

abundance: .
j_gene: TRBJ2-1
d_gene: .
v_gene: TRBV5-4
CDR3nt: TGTGCCAGCAGCTTAGTCGATGAGCAGTTCTTC
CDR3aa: CASSLVDEQFF